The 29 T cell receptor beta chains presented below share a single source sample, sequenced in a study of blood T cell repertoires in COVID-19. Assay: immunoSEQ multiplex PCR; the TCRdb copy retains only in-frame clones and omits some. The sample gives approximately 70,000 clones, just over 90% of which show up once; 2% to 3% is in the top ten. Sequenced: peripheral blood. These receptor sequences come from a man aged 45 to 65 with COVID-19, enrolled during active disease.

The CDR3: CRTGGDYGYTF. CDR3 coding DNA: TGCAGAACAGGGGGCGACTATGGCTACACCTTC. V is TRBV20-1 and J is TRBJ1-2; the match to TRBD1 covers 9 bases. Germline CDR1 is DFQATT and CDR2 is SNEGSKA (reference sequence). CDR3 length: 11 amino acids.

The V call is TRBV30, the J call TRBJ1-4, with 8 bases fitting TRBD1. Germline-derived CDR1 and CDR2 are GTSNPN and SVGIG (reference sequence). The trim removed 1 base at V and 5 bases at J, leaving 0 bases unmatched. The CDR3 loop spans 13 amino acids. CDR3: CAWSAGGNEKLFF. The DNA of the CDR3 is TGTGCCTGGAGTGCAGGGGGCAATGAAAAACTGTTTTTT.

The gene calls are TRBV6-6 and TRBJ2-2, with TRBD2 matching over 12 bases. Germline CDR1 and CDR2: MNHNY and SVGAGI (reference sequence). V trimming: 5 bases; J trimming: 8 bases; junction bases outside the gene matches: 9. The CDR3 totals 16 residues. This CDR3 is CASSLPGLAGAGELFF. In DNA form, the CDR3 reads TGTGCCAGCAGTCTACCGGGACTAGCGGGCGCAGGGGAGCTGTTTTTT.

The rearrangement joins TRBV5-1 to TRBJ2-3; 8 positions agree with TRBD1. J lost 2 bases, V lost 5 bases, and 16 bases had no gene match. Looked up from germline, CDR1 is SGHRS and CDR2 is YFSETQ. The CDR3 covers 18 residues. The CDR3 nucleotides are TGCGCCAGCAGGCGTGCACTACAACAGGGGGTGATCACAGATACGCAGTATTTT. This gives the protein CASRRALQQGVITDTQYF.

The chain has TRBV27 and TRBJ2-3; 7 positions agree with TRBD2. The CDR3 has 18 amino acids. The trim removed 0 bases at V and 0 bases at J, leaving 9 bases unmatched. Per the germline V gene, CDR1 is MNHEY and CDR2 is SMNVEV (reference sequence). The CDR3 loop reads CASSLSSPSGFSTDTQYF. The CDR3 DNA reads TGTGCCAGCAGTTTATCGTCCCCTAGCGGATTTAGCACAGATACGCAGTATTTT.

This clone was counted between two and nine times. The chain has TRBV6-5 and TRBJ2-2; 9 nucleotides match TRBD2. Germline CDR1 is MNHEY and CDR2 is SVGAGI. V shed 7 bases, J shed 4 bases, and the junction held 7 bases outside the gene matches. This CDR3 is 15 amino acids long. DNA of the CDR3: TGTGCCAGCACTGGTAGCGGGAGCGGCACCGGGGAGCTGTTTTTT. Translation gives CASTGSGSGTGELFF.

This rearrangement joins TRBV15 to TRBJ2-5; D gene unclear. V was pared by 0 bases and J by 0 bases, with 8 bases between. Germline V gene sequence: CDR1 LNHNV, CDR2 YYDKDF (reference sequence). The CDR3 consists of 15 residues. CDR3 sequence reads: CATSRDRTDQETQYF. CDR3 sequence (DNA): TGTGCCACCAGCAGAGATCGAACAGACCAAGAGACCCAGTACTTC.

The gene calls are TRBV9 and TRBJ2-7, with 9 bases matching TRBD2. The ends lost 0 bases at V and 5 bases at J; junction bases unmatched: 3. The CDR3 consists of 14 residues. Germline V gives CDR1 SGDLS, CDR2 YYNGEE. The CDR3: CASSVGGRGDEQYF. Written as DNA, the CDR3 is TGTGCCAGCAGCGTAGGCGGGAGGGGCGACGAGCAGTACTTC.

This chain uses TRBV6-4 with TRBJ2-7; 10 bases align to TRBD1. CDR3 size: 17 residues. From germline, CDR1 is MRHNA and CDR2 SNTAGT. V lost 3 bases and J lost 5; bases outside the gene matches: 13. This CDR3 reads CASSDGGPRDRGHEQYF. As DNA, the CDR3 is TGTGCCAGCAGTGATGGTGGCCCCAGGGACAGGGGCCACGAGCAGTACTTC.

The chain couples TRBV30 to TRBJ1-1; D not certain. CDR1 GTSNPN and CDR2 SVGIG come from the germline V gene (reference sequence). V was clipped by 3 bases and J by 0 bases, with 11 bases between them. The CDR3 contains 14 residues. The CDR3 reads CAWSFGSMNTEAFF. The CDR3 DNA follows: TGTGCCTGGAGCTTCGGGTCCATGAACACTGAAGCTTTCTTT.

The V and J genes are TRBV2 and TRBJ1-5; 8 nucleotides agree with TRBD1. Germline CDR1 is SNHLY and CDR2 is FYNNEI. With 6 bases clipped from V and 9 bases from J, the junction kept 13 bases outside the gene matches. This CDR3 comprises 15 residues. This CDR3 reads CASSAGQGEGWPQHF. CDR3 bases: TGTGCCAGCAGCGCAGGACAGGGAGAGGGGTGGCCCCAGCATTTT. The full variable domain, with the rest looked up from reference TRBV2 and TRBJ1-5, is EPEVTQTPSHQVTQMGQEVILRCVPISNHLYFYWYRQILGQKVEFLVSFYNNEISEKSEIFDDQFSVERPDGSNFTLKIRSTKLEDSAMYFCASSAGQGEGWPQHFGDGTRLSIL.

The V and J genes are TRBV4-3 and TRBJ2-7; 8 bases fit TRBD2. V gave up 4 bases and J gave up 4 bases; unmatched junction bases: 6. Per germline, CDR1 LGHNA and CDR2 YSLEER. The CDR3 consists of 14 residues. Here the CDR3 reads CASSPGLAVYEQYF. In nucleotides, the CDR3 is TGCGCCAGCAGCCCAGGACTAGCCGTATACGAGCAGTACTTC.

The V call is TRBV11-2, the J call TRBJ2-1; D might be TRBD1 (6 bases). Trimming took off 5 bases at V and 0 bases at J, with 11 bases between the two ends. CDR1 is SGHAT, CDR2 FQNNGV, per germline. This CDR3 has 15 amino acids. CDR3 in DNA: TGTGCCAGCAGCGGAGGACAGAGCTCCTACAATGAGCAGTTCTTC. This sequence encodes CASSGGQSSYNEQFF. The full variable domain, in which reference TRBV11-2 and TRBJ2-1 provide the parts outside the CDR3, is EAGVAQSPRYKIIEKRQSVAFWCNPISGHATLYWYQQILGQGPKLLIQFQNNGVVDDSQLPKDRFSAERLKGVDSTLKIQPAKLEDSAVYLCASSGGQSSYNEQFFGPGTRLTVL.

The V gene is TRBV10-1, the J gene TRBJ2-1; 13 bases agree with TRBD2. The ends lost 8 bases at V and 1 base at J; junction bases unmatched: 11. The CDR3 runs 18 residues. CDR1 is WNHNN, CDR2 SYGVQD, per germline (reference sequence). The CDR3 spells CASSQGLAGRSSYNEQFF. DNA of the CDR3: TGCGCCAGCTCCCAGGGACTAGCGGGAAGGTCGTCCTACAATGAGCAGTTCTTC.

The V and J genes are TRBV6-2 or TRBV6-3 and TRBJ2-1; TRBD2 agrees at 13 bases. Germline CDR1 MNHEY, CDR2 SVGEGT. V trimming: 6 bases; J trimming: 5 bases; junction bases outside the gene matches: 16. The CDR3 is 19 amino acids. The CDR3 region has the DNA TGTGCCAGCAGGCCTCCGGGACTAGCGGGACTAGATACAAACAATGAGCAGTTCTTC. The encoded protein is CASRPPGLAGLDTNNEQFF.

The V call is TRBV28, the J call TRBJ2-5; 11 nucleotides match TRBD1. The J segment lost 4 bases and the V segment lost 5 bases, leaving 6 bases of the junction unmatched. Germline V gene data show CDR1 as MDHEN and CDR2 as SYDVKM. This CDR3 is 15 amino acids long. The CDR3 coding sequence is TGTGCCAGCAGTCGGTCCGGGACAGGGGGAGAGACCCAGTACTTC. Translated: CASSRSGTGGETQYF.

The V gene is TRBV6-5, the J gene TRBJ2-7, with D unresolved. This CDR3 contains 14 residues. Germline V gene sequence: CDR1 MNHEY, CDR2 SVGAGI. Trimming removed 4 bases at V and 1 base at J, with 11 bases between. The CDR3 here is CASSWSRDSYEQYV. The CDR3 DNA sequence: TGTGCCAGCAGTTGGAGCAGAGATTCCTACGAGCAGTACGTC.

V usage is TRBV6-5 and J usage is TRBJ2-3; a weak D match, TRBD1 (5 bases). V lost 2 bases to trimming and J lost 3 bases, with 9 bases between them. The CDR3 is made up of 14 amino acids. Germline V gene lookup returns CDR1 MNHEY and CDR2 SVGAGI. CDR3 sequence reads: CASSYGAETDTQYF. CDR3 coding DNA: TGTGCCAGCAGTTACGGGGCGGAGACAGATACGCAGTATTTT.

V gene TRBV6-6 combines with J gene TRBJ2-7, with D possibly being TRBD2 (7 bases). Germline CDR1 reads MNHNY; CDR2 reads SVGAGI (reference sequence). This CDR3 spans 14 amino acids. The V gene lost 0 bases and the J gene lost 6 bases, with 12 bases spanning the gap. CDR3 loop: CASSYSGGAGEQYV. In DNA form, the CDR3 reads TGTGCCAGCAGTTACTCGGGGGGGGCTGGCGAGCAGTACGTC.

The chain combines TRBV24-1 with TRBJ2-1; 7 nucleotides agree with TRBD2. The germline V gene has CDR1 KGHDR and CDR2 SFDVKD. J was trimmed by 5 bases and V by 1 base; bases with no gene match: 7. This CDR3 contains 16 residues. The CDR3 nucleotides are TGTGCCACCAGTGATTTAGGGGAGGGCCGGGACAATGAGCAGTTCTTC. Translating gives CATSDLGEGRDNEQFF.

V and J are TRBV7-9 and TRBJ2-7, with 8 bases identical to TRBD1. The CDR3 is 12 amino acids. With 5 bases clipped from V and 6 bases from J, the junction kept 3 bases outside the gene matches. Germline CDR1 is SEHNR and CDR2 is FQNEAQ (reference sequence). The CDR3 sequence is CASSRQGSEQYF. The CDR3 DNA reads TGTGCCAGCAGCCGACAGGGGAGCGAGCAGTACTTC.

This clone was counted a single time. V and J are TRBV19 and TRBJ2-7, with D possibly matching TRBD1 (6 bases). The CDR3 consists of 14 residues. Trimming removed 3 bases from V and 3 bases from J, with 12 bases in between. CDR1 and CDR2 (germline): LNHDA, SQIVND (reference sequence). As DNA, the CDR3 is TGTGCCAGTAGTATCGGCAGGGGAGTCTACGAGCAGTACTTC. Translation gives CASSIGRGVYEQYF.

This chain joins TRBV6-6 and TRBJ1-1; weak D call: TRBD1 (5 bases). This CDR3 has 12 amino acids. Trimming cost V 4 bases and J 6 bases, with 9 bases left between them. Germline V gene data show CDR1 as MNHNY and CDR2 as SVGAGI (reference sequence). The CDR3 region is CASSFGDSEAFF. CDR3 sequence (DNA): TGTGCCAGCAGTTTCGGGGACTCTGAAGCTTTCTTT.

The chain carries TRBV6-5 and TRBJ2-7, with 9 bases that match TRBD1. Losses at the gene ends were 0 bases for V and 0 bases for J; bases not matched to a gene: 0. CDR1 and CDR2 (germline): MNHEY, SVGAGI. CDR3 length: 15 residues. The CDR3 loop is CASSYSTGGSYEQYF. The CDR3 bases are TGTGCCAGCAGTTACTCGACAGGGGGCTCCTACGAGCAGTACTTC.

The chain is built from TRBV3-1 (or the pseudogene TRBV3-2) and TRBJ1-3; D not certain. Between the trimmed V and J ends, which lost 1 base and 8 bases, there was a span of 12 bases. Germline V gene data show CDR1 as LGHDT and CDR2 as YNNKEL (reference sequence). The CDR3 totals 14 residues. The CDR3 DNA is TGTGCCAGCAGCCAAGTAACCGCCGGGGACACCATATATTTT. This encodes CASSQVTAGDTIYF.

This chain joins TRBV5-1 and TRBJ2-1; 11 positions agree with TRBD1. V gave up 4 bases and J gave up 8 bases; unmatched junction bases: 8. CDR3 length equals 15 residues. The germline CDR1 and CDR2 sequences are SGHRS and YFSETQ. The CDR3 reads CASSPRTGGFDEQFF. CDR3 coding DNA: TGCGCCAGCAGCCCAAGGACAGGGGGCTTTGATGAGCAGTTCTTC.

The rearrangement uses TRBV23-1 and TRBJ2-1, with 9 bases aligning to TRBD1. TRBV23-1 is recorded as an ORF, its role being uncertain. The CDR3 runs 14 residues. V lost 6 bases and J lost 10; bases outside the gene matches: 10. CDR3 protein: CASRAGTGWSEQFF. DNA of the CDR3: TGCGCCAGCAGAGCCGGGACAGGGTGGTCCGAGCAGTTCTTC.

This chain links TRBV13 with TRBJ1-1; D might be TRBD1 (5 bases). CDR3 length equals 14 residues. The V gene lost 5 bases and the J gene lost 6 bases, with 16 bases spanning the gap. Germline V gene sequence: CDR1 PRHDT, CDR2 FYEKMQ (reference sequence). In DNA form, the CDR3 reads TGTGCCAGCAGCAACCGGCAGGGTACGGCTGAAGCTTTCTTT. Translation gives CASSNRQGTAEAFF.

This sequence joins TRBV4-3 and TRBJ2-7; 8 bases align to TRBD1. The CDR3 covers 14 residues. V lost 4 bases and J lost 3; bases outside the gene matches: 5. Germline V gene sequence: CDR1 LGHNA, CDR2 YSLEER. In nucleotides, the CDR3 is TGCGCCAGCAGCCCCCTCGGACAGGGCTACGAGCAGTACTTC. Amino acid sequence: CASSPLGQGYEQYF.